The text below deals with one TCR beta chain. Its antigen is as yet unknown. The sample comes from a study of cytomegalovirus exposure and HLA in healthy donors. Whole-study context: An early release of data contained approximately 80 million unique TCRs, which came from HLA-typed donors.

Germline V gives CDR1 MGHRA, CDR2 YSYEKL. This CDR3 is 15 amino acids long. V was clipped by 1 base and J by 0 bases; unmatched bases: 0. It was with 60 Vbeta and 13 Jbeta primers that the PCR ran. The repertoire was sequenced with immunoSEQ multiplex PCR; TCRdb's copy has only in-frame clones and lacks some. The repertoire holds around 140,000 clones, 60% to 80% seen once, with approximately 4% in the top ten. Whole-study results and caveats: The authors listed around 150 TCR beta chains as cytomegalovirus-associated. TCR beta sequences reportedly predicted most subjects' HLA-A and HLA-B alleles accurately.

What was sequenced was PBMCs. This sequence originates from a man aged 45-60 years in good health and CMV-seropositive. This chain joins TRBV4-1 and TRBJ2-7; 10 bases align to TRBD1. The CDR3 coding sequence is TGCGCCAGCAGCCAAGGGACAGGGGGCTCCTACGAGCAGTACTTC. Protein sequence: CASSQGTGGSYEQYF.